This TCR beta chain was recorded in a study of sequential checkpoint blockade in melanoma. Treatment here: randomized to nivolumab then ipilimumab (arm A) or the reverse (arm B). By frequency in the sample, this clone is medium-sized. Sequenced by immunoSEQ multiplex PCR; TCRdb stores in-frame clones only, minus some. This table holds some 3,500 clones, 17% found once. Looked up from germline, CDR1 is SGHNT and CDR2 is YENEEA. With V trimmed by 4 bases and J by 3 bases, 2 bases remained unmatched. This CDR3 contains 14 residues. The clonotype was recovered from a human donor with melanoma. Source: tumor tissue (inferred from file names), taken from a patient given nivolumab and ipilimumab in sequence. The rearrangement links TRBV11-3 to TRBJ2-2; TRBD2 aligns across 7 bases. The CDR3 is CASSWTRDTGELFF. The CDR3 DNA reads TGTGCCAGCAGCTGGACTAGAGACACCGGGGAGCTGTTTTTT. Combining the CDR3 with reference TRBV11-3 and TRBJ2-2 gives the whole variable domain EAGVVQSPRYKIIEKKQPVAFWCNPISGHNTLYWYLQNLGQGPELLIRYENEEAVDDSQLPKDRFSAERLKGVDSTLKIQPAELGDSAVYLCASSWTRDTGELFFGEGSRLTVL.